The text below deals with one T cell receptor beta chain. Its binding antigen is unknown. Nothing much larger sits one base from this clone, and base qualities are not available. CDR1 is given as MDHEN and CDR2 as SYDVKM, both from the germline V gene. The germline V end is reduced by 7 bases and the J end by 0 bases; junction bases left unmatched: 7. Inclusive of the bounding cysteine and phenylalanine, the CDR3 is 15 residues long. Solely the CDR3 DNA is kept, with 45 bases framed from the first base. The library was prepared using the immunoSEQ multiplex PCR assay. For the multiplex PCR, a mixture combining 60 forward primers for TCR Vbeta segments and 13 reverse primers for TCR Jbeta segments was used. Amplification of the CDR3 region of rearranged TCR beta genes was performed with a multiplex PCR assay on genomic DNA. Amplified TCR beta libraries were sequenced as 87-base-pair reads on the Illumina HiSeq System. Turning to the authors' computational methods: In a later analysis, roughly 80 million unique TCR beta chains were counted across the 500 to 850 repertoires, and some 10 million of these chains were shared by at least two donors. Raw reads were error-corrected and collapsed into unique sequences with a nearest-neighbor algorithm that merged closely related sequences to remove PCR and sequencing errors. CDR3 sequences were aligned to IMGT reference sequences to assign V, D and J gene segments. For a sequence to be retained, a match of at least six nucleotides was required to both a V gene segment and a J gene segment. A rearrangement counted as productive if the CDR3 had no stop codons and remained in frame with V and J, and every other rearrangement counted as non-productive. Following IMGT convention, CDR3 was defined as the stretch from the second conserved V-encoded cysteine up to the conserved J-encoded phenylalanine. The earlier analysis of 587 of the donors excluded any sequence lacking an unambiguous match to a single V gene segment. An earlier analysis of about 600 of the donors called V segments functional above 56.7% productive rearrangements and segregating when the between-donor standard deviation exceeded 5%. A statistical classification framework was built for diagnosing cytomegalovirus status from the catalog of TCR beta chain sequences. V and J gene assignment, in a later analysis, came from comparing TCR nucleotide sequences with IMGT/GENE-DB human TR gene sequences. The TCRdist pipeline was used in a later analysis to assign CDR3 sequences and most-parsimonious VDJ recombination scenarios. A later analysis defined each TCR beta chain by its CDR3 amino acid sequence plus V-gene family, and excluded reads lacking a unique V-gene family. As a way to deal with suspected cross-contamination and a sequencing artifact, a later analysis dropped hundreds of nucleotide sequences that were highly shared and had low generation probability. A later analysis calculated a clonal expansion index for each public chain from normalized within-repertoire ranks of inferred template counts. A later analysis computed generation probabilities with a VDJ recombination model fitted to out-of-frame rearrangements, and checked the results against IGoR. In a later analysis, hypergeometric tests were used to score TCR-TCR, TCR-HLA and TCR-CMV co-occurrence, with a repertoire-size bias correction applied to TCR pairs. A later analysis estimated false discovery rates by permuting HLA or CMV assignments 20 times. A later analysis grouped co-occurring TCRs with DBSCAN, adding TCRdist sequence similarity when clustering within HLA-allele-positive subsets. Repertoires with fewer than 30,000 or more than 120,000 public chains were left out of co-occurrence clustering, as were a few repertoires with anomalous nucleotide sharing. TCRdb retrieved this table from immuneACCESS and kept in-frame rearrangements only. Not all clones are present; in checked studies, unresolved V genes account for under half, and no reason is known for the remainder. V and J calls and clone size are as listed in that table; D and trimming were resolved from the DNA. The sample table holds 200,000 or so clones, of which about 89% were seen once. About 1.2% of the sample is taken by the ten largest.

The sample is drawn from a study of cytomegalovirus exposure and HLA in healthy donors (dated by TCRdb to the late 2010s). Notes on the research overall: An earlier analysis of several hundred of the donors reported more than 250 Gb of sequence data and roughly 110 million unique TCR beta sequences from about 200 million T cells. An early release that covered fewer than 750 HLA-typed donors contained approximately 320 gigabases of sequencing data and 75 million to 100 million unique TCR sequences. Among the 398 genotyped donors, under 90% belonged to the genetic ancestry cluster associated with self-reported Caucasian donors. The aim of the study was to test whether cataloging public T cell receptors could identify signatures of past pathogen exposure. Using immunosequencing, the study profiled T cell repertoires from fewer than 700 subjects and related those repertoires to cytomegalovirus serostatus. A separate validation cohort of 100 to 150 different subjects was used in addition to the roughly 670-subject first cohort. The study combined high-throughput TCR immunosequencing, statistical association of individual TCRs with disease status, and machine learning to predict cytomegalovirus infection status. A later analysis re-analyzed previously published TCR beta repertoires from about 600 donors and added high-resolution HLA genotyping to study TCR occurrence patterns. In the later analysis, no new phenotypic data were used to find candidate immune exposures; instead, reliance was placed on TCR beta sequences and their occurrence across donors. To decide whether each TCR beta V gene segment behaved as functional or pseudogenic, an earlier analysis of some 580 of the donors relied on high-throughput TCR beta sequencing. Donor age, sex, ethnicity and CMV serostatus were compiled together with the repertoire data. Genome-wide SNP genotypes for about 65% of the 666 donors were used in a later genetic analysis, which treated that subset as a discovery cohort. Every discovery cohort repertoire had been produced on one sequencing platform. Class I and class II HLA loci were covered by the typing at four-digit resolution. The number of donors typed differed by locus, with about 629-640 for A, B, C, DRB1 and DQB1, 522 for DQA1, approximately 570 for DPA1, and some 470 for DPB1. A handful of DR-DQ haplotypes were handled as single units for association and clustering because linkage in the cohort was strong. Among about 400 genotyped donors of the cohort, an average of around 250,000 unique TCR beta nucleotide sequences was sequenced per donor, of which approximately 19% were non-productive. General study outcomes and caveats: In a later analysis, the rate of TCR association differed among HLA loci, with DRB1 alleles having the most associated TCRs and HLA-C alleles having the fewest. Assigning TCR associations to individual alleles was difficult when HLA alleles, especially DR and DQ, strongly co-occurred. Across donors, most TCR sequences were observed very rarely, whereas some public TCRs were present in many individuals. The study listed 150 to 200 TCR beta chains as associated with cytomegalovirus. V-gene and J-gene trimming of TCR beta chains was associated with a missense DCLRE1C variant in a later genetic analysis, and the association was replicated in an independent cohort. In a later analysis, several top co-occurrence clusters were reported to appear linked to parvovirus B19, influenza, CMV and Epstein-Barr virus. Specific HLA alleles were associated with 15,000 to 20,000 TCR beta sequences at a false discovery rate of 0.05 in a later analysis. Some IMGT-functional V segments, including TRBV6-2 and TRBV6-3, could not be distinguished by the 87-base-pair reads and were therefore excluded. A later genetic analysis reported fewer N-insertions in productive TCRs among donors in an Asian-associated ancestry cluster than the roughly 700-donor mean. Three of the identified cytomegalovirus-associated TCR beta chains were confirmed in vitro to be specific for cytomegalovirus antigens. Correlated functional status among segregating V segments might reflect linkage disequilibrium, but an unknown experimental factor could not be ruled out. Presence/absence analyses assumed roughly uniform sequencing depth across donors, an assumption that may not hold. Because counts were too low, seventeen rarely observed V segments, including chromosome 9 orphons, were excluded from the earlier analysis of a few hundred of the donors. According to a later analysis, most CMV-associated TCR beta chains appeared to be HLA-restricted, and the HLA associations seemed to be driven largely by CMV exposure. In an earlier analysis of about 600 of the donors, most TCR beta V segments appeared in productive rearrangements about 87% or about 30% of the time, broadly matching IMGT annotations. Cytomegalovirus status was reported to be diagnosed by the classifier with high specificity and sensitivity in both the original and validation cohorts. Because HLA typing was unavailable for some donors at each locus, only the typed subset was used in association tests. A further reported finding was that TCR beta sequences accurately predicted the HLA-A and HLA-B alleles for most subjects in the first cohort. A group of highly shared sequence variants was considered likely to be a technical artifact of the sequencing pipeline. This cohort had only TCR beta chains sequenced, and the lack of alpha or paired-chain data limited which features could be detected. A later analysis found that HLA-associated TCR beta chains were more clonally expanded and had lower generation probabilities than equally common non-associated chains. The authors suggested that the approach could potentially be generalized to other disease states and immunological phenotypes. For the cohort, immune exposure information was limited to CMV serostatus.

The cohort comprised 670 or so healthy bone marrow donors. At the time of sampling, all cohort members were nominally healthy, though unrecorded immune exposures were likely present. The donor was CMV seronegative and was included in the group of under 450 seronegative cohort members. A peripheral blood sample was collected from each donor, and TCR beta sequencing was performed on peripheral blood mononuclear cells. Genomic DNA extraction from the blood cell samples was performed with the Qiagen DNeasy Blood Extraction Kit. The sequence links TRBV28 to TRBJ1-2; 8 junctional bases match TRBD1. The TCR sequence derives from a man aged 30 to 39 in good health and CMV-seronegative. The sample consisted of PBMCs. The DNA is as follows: TGTGCCAGCACACCAGGGGGCACCACTAACTATGGCTACACCTTC. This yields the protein CASTPGGTTNYGYTF.